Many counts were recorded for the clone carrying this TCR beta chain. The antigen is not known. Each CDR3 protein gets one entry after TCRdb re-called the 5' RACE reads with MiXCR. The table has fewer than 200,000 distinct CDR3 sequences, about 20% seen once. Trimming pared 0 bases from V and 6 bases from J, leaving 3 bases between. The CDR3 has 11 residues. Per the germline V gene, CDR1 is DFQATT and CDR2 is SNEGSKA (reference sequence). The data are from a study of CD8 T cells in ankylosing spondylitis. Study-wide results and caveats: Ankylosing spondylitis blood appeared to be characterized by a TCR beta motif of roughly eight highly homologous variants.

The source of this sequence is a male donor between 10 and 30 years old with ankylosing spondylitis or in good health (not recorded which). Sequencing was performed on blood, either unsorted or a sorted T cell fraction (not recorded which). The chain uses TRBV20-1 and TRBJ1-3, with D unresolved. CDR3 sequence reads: CSARDPNTIYF. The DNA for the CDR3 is TGCAGTGCTAGAGACCCAAACACCATATATTTT.